The entry below gives a single T cell receptor beta chain sequence along with its context. Its antigen is currently not known. No base-level quality is on record; no much larger clone is a single base apart. The data derive from a study of cytomegalovirus exposure and HLA in healthy donors (dated by TCRdb to about 2017). The study in broad terms: An earlier analysis of some 600 of the donors reported over 250 Gb of sequence data and 117 million unique TCR beta sequences obtained from around 170 million T cells. Around 300 gigabases of sequencing data and 70 million to 85 million unique TCR sequences were included in an early release covering about 700 HLA-typed donors. The genetic ancestry cluster associated with self-reported Caucasian donors included 65% to 90% of the roughly 400 genotyped donors. The study was designed to test whether signatures of past pathogen exposure could be identified by cataloging public T cell receptors. Using immunosequencing, the study profiled T cell repertoires from fewer than 850 subjects and related those repertoires to cytomegalovirus serostatus. In addition to the first cohort of roughly 700 subjects, a separate validation cohort of approximately 130 different subjects was used. High-throughput TCR immunosequencing, statistical association of individual TCRs with disease status, and machine learning were combined to predict cytomegalovirus infection status. In a later analysis, previously published TCR beta repertoires from about 670 donors were re-analyzed and high-resolution HLA genotyping was added so that TCR occurrence patterns could be studied. The later analysis used no new phenotypic data to find candidate immune exposures, relying instead on TCR beta sequences and their occurrence across donors. An earlier analysis of approximately 500 of the donors applied high-throughput TCR beta sequencing to assess whether each TCR beta V gene segment acted as functional or pseudogenic. Donor age, sex, ethnicity and CMV serostatus were compiled together with the repertoire data. Genome-wide SNP genotypes for about three fifths of the roughly 670 donors were used in a later genetic analysis, which treated that subset as a discovery cohort. Every discovery cohort repertoire had been produced on one sequencing platform. Class I and class II HLA loci were covered by the typing at four-digit resolution. The number of donors typed differed by locus, with about 629-630 for A, B, C, DRB1 and DQB1, approximately 500 for DQA1, 600 to 610 for DPA1, and some 440 for DPB1. Roughly five DR-DQ haplotypes were handled as single units for association and clustering because linkage in the cohort was strong. Across 398 genotyped donors of the cohort, an average of about 240,000 unique TCR beta nucleotide sequences per donor were sequenced, and approximately 17% of those sequences were non-productive.

Summary of the overall study and its limitations: A further reported finding was that TCR beta sequences accurately predicted the HLA-A and HLA-B alleles for most subjects in the first cohort. A later analysis found that most CMV-associated TCR beta chains appeared HLA-restricted, with HLA associations seemingly driven largely by CMV exposure. HLA typing was unavailable for some donors at each locus, so association tests used only the typed subset. V-gene and J-gene trimming of TCR beta chains was associated with a missense DCLRE1C variant in a later genetic analysis, and the association was replicated in an independent cohort. Immune exposure information for the cohort was limited to CMV serostatus. It was suggested by the authors that the approach could potentially be generalized to other disease states and immunological phenotypes. A later analysis associated 15,000 to 20,000 TCR beta sequences with specific HLA alleles at a false discovery rate of 0.05. In vitro tests confirmed that a few of the cytomegalovirus-associated TCR beta chains recognize cytomegalovirus antigens. A cluster of highly shared sequence variants was judged likely to represent a technical artifact of the sequencing pipeline. An earlier analysis of approximately 530 of the donors showed that most TCR beta V segments appeared in productive rearrangements either about 87% or about 30% of the time, which broadly matched IMGT annotations. Compared with the 666-donor mean, donors in an Asian-associated ancestry cluster had fewer N-insertions in productive TCRs, according to a later genetic analysis. Presence/absence analyses assumed roughly uniform sequencing depth across donors, an assumption that may not hold. When HLA alleles, especially DR and DQ, strongly co-occurred, attributing TCR associations to individual alleles was difficult. Most TCR sequences were seen in very few donors, while some public TCRs were found in many individuals. Because counts were too low, roughly 18 rarely observed V segments, including chromosome 9 orphons, were left out of the earlier analysis of some 600 of the donors. Cytomegalovirus status was reported to be diagnosed by the classifier with high specificity and sensitivity in both the original and validation cohorts. In the study, some 160 TCR beta chains were listed as associated with cytomegalovirus. Several of the top co-occurrence clusters appeared to be linked to parvovirus B19, influenza, CMV and Epstein-Barr virus, according to a later analysis. Linkage disequilibrium might explain the correlated functional status among segregating V segments, but an unknown experimental factor could not be ruled out. A later analysis found that TCR association rates varied across HLA loci, with DRB1 alleles showing the most associated TCRs and HLA-C alleles the fewest. In a later analysis, HLA-associated TCR beta chains were found to be more clonally expanded and to have lower generation probabilities than equally common non-associated chains. Only TCR beta chains were sequenced in this cohort, and the absence of alpha or paired-chain data limited detectable features. Some IMGT-functional V segments, including TRBV6-2 and TRBV6-3, could not be told apart with the 87-base-pair reads, so those segments were excluded.

Including the terminal cysteine and phenylalanine, the CDR3 comprises 18 residues. The kept DNA is CDR3 alone, 54 bases in frame from the first base. The library was produced with the immunoSEQ multiplex PCR assay. For the multiplex PCR, a mixture combining 60 forward primers for TCR Vbeta segments and 13 reverse primers for TCR Jbeta segments was used. A multiplex PCR assay on genomic DNA amplified the CDR3 region of rearranged TCR beta genes. On the Illumina HiSeq System, the amplified TCR beta libraries were sequenced as 87-base-pair reads. The authors processed their data as follows. In a later analysis, 77 million or so unique TCR beta chains were counted across the roughly 670 repertoires, and around 11 million of these chains were shared by at least two donors. Raw reads were error-corrected and collapsed into unique sequences with a nearest-neighbor algorithm that merged closely related sequences to remove PCR and sequencing errors. Alignment of CDR3 sequences to IMGT reference sequences was used to assign V, D and J gene segments. For a sequence to be retained, at least a six-nucleotide match to both a V gene segment and a J gene segment was required. Rearrangements were classified as productive when the CDR3 lacked stop codons and remained in frame with V and J, and all other rearrangements were classified as non-productive. Following IMGT convention, CDR3 was defined as the stretch from the second conserved V-encoded cysteine to the conserved J-encoded phenylalanine. Sequences without an unambiguous match to a single V gene segment were excluded from the earlier analysis of 450 to 650 of the donors. An earlier analysis of roughly 590 of the donors called V segments functional above 56.7% productive rearrangements and segregating when the between-donor standard deviation exceeded 5%. To diagnose cytomegalovirus status from the catalog of TCR beta chain sequences, a statistical classification framework was built. V and J gene assignment, in a later analysis, came from comparing TCR nucleotide sequences with IMGT/GENE-DB human TR gene sequences. Using the TCRdist pipeline, a later analysis assigned CDR3 sequences along with most-parsimonious VDJ recombination scenarios. In a later analysis, each TCR beta chain was defined by its CDR3 amino acid sequence together with its V-gene family, and reads without a unique V-gene family were excluded. As a way to deal with suspected cross-contamination and a sequencing artifact, a later analysis dropped roughly 620 nucleotide sequences that were highly shared and had low generation probability. In a later analysis, a clonal expansion index was calculated for each public chain from normalized within-repertoire ranks of inferred template counts. In a later analysis, generation probabilities were computed with a VDJ recombination model fitted to out-of-frame rearrangements, and the resulting probabilities were checked against IGoR. A later analysis scored TCR-TCR, TCR-HLA and TCR-CMV co-occurrence with hypergeometric tests, applying a repertoire-size bias correction to TCR pairs. In a later analysis, false discovery rates were estimated by permuting HLA or CMV assignments 20 times. In a later analysis, co-occurring TCRs were grouped using DBSCAN, with TCRdist sequence similarity added in when clustering inside HLA-allele-positive subsets. Co-occurrence clustering excluded repertoires with fewer than 30,000 or more than 120,000 public chains, plus five with anomalous nucleotide sharing. This is the immuneACCESS table as TCRdb keeps it, with only in-frame sequences that have V and J called. A part of the clones is gone; compared with another copy, unresolved V genes explain less than half, and the rest is unexplained. The V and J calls and clone size were taken over from that table, and D and trimming were inferred from the DNA. The sample table records some 130,000 clones; approximately 85% of these occur just once. Approximately 11% of the sample rests with the top ten.

The cohort consisted of fewer than 700 healthy bone marrow donors. Cohort members were all nominally healthy when sampled, although unrecorded immune exposures were likely present. The donor tested CMV seropositive, placing the donor among the approximately 290 seropositive members of the cohort. Every donor gave a peripheral blood sample, and the peripheral blood mononuclear cells from that sample were used for TCR beta sequencing. Genomic DNA was extracted from the blood cell samples with the Qiagen DNeasy Blood Extraction Kit. Sample: PBMCs. The chain joins TRBV12-2 to TRBJ2-3; TRBD2 is the table's D call and was not checked against the DNA. TRBV12-2 is assigned pseudogene status. This sequence was found in a male donor in good health and CMV-seropositive. The nucleotide sequence reads as follows: TGTGCAAGTCGCTTACTCACTAGCGGGAGAGTTAACACAGATACGCAGTATTTT. Translation gives CASRLLTSGRVNTDTQYF.